The rows below give T cell receptor beta chains drawn from one sample of a study of regulatory dendritic cells for organ transplantation. The protocol was immunoSEQ multiplex PCR, while the TCRdb copy is restricted to in-frame clones and leaves out a portion. The sample holds almost 30,000 clones, 60% to 80% seen once. Source material: memory CD4+ T cells from blood. Every receptor here comes from a human donor in good health. CDR3s include the opening cysteine and the closing phenylalanine or tryptophan. A D gene is named only where the DNA matches it firmly. Clone size appears in some rows only: once, few, many, or a class for an expanded clone.

TRBJ1-1 | TRBV19 | NA | NA | CASSINKNTEAFF | TGTGCCAGTAGTATTAATAAGAACACTGAAGCTTTCTTT
TRBJ1-6 | TRBV14 | TRBD1 | NA | CASSQGQGISSPLHF | TGTGCCAGCAGCCAGGGACAGGGGATCAGTTCACCCCTCCACTTT
TRBJ2-7 | TRBV6-5 | TRBD1 | NA | CASSYWDRMYEQYF | TGTGCCAGCAGTTACTGGGACAGGATGTACGAGCAGTACTTC
TRBJ2-7 | TRBV6-1 | NA | NA | CATGIVNPYEQYF | TGTGCCACCGGTATAGTCAACCCCTACGAGCAGTACTTC
TRBJ1-5 | TRBV2 | TRBD1 | NA | CASSATGDPLSGSNQPQHF | TGTGCCAGCAGTGCAACAGGGGATCCCCTATCCGGTAGCAATCAGCCCCAGCATTTT
TRBJ2-6 | TRBV6-1 | NA | NA | CASSDWGGANVLTF | TGTGCCAGCAGTGATTGGGGTGGGGCCAACGTCCTGACTTTC
TRBJ1-2 | TRBV7-9 | NA | NA | CASSLAHPGADGYTF | TGTGCCAGCAGCTTAGCGCACCCGGGGGCAGACGGCTACACCTTC
TRBJ1-5 | TRBV5-4 | NA | few | CASSLVGSNQPQHF | TGTGCCAGCAGCTTGGTAGGGAGCAATCAGCCCCAGCATTTT
TRBJ2-7 | TRBV7-2 | NA | NA | CASSFRGSYEQYF | TGTGCCAGCAGCTTTCGGGGATCCTACGAGCAGTACTTC
TRBJ1-2 | TRBV10-3 | NA | NA | CAISDFTMDLTGYTF | TGTGCCATCAGTGACTTCACGATGGACCTGACGGGCTACACCTTC
TRBJ2-1 | TRBV5-1 | TRBD2 | NA | CASSLVKAGAGNEQFF | TGCGCCAGCAGCTTGGTTAAAGCGGGAGCGGGCAATGAGCAGTTCTTC
TRBJ1-5 | TRBV28 | NA | NA | CASDQGSRPQHF | TGTGCCAGCGACCAGGGGTCGCGGCCCCAGCATTTT
TRBJ1-2 | TRBV28 | TRBD1 | NA | CASSLYSGTGGAGYTF | TGTGCCAGCAGTTTATACTCCGGGACAGGGGGCGCGGGCTACACCTTC
TRBJ2-2 | TRBV5-4 | NA | NA | CASSLALIGNTGELFF | TGTGCCAGCAGCTTGGCCTTAATAGGAAACACCGGGGAGCTGTTTTTT
TRBJ1-1 | TRBV7-9 | NA | once | CASSLSPSLLNTEAFF | TGTGCCAGCAGCTTATCCCCTTCACTTCTGAACACTGAAGCTTTCTTT
TRBJ1-5 | TRBV5-6 | NA | NA | CASSLTGGAYQPQHF | TGTGCCAGCAGCTTGACGGGGGGCGCGTATCAGCCCCAGCATTTT
TRBJ2-7 | TRBV5-1 | TRBD2 | NA | CASSLNTGTRTYEQYF | TGCGCCAGCAGCCTCAATACCGGGACTAGGACCTACGAGCAGTACTTC
TRBJ1-1 | TRBV21-1 | NA | NA | CASSKGVRVRIAADTEAFF | TGTGCCAGCAGCAAAGGGGTCAGGGTAAGGATAGCCGCTGACACTGAAGCTTTCTTT
TRBJ1-2 | TRBV6-6 | NA | NA | CASSYIDRSYTF | TGTGCCAGCAGTTACATCGACAGAAGCTACACCTTC
TRBJ1-1 | TRBV19 | NA | NA | CASSMRRGNTEAFF | TGTGCCAGTAGTATGCGTCGGGGGAACACTGAAGCTTTCTTT
TRBJ1-2 | TRBV5-8 | NA | NA | CASPRAHRTLTANYGYTF | TGTGCCAGCCCACGGGCGCACAGGACACTTACAGCTAACTATGGCTACACCTTC
TRBJ2-1 | TRBV28 | TRBD2 | NA | CASSWRGKHNEQFF | TGTGCCAGCAGTTGGCGGGGGAAACACAATGAGCAGTTCTTC
TRBJ2-5 | TRBV2 | NA | NA | CASRVEETQYF | TGTGCCAGCAGGGTAGAAGAGACCCAGTACTTC
TRBJ1-4 | TRBV28 | NA | NA | CASLDRNNEKLFF | TGTGCCAGCCTTGACAGGAACAATGAAAAACTGTTTTTT
TRBJ1-1 | TRBV30 | NA | few | CAWREGSTEAFF | TGTGCCTGGAGGGAAGGGAGCACTGAAGCTTTCTTT
TRBJ2-3 | TRBV6-6 | NA | NA | CASSSTGGFDTQYF | TGTGCCAGCAGTTCGACGGGGGGCTTTGATACGCAGTATTTT
TRBJ1-6 | TRBV7-9 | NA | NA | CASSPEGYRSPLHF | TGTGCCAGCAGCCCCGAAGGGTATAGGTCACCCCTCCACTTT
TRBJ2-1 | TRBV5-4 | TRBD2 | NA | CASRPGLAGRSYDEQFF | TGTGCCAGCAGGCCGGGACTAGCGGGAAGGTCTTATGATGAGCAGTTCTTC
TRBJ2-5 | TRBV9 | TRBD2 | NA | CASSSGLAGTILAETQYF | TGTGCCAGCAGCTCAGGACTAGCGGGGACGATTTTGGCAGAGACCCAGTACTTC
TRBJ2-5 | TRBV5-4 | TRBD1 | few | CASSSETGKQETQYF | TGTGCCAGCAGCTCCGAGACAGGGAAGCAAGAGACCCAGTACTTC
TRBJ1-5 | TRBV4-3 | NA | NA | CASSQEVQGTGGQPQHF | TGCGCCAGCAGCCAAGAGGTACAGGGCACGGGCGGGCAGCCCCAGCATTTT
TRBJ1-5 | TRBV4-1 | TRBD1 | NA | CASSLYPGTGDRQPQHF | TGCGCCAGCAGCCTCTACCCCGGGACAGGGGATCGACAGCCCCAGCATTTT
TRBJ2-7 | TRBV5-3 | TRBD1 | NA | CAPRGTAPYEQYF | TGTGCCCCTAGAGGGACAGCACCCTACGAGCAGTACTTC
TRBJ2-7 | TRBV27 | NA | NA | CATKSGGIPYEQYF | TGTGCCACCAAGAGTGGGGGTATCCCCTACGAGCAGTACTTC
TRBJ1-5 | TRBV7-8 | NA | NA | CASSLVRNQPQHF | TGTGCCAGCAGCTTAGTAAGGAATCAGCCCCAGCATTTT
TRBJ2-1 | TRBV2 | TRBD2 | NA | CASRRRAGDGHDEQFF | TGTGCCAGCAGGCGTCGAGCGGGAGATGGGCACGATGAGCAGTTCTTC
TRBJ1-5 | TRBV21-1 | NA | NA | CASSKDRTGDSNQPQHF | TGTGCCAGCAGCAAAGATAGGACAGGGGATAGCAATCAGCCCCAGCATTTT
TRBJ2-2 | TRBV21-1 | NA | NA | CASSKAVPGELFF | TGTGCCAGCAGCAAAGCCGTCCCCGGGGAGCTGTTTTTT
TRBJ1-1 | TRBV5-8 | TRBD1 | NA | CASRTGRTFSFF | TGTGCCAGTCGGACAGGGAGAACGTTTTCTTTCTTT
TRBJ2-7 | TRBV11-2 | NA | NA | CASSLDPQVEYEQYF | TGTGCCAGCAGCTTAGATCCGCAGGTTGAGTACGAGCAGTACTTC
TRBJ2-7 | TRBV5-6 | TRBD1 | NA | CASLAGQAVLGYEQYF | TGTGCCAGCCTTGCGGGACAGGCCGTCCTCGGATACGAGCAGTACTTC
TRBJ1-2 | TRBV15 | NA | few | CATSRGVNYGYTF | TGTGCCACCAGCAGAGGGGTTAACTATGGCTACACCTTC